Listed here are 8 T cell receptor beta chains from one sample, sequenced in a study of CD8 T cells in ankylosing spondylitis (TCRdb year 2017). Library preparation used 5' RACE. For sequencing, an Illumina HiSeq 2500 was employed. The raw public reads went through TCRdb reprocessing: fastp at Q25, MiXCR clone calling, in-frame beta chains kept. A single entry per CDR3 protein holds the most common genes and DNA from its merged rows. The sample profile shows about 280,000 distinct CDR3 sequences; about 20% of them were found once. 7.8% of the sample is held by the ten biggest clonotypes. The sample taken for sequencing was blood, either unsorted or a sorted T cell fraction (not recorded which). The receptors were sampled from a male donor with ankylosing spondylitis or in good health (not recorded which).

This clonotype was seen only a few times. The chain is built from TRBV27 and TRBJ1-3, with D unclear. Germline V gives CDR1 MNHEY, CDR2 SMNVEV (reference sequence). The CDR3 runs 15 residues. The germline V and J ends were trimmed by 5 bases and 0 bases, with 11 bases remaining between them. CDR3 sequence reads: CASSRGRVSGNTIYF. The CDR3 DNA sequence: TGTGCCAGCAGTCGTGGGCGGGTCTCTGGAAACACCATATATTTT.

Ten or more counts support this clonotype. As DNA, the CDR3 is TGCAGCGCCCGTAGGGACAGCCGAACCGGGGAGCTGTTTTTT. This encodes CSARRDSRTGELFF. J is TRBJ2-2 and V is TRBV29-1; 7 positions match TRBD1. Germline CDR1 and CDR2: SQVTM and ANQGSEA. CDR3 size: 14 residues. V lost 7 bases to trimming and J lost 5 bases; unmatched junction nucleotides: 10.

The CDR3 nucleotides read TGTGCCACCAGCAGAGCCCACACAGGCTCCTACGAGCAGTACGTC. Encoded protein: CATSRAHTGSYEQYV. The chain uses TRBV15 and TRBJ2-7; possible D gene TRBD1, 5 bases. The CDR3 contains 15 residues. V was clipped by 1 base and J by 0 bases, with 10 bases between them. Germline loops: CDR1 LNHNV, CDR2 YYDKDF (reference sequence).

Many counts were recorded for this clonotype. The V and J genes are TRBV28 and TRBJ2-3; D is undetermined. The CDR3 spans 13 residues. In germline, CDR1 is MDHEN, CDR2 SYDVKM. V lost 6 bases, J lost 0 bases, and 7 bases lay in between. The CDR3 bases are TGTGCCAGCAGCGGTTCTAGCACAGATACGCAGTATTTT. It specifies CASSGSSTDTQYF.

This clonotype was recorded a few times. V gene TRBV27 combines with J gene TRBJ2-3, with TRBD2 matching 7 bases. CDR3 size: 15 residues. The germline CDR1 and CDR2 sequences are MNHEY and SMNVEV (reference sequence). V shed 4 bases and J 4 bases; nucleotides not matched to a gene: 8. The CDR3 spells CASSSPPGGADTQYF. The CDR3 DNA sequence: TGTGCCAGCAGTTCTCCCCCGGGAGGCGCAGATACGCAGTATTTT.

The rearrangement uses TRBV5-6 and TRBJ2-7; D uncertain. This CDR3 comprises 15 residues. Germline loops: CDR1 SGHDT, CDR2 YYEEEE. V was trimmed by 1 base and J by 0 bases, leaving 11 bases between them. CDR3 sequence (DNA): TGTGCCAGCAGCTTGTCAGGCCCCGGCTCCTACGAGCAGTACGTC. Its translation: CASSLSGPGSYEQYV.

This clonotype was counted ten times or more. The chain is built from TRBV6-7 and TRBJ1-1; D remains unclear. TRBV6-7 is known as an ORF, though its function is uncertain. This CDR3 region has 14 residues. V dropped 2 bases and J dropped 1 base, with 8 bases sitting between them. The CDR3 DNA reads TGTGCCAGCAGTTACGCCAGGTGGAACACTGAAGCTTTCTTT. It yields the protein CASSYARWNTEAFF.

This clonotype was recorded at least ten times. The J gene is TRBJ2-1, the V gene TRBV7-2; 12 bases match TRBD2. Germline CDR1 SGHTA, CDR2 FQGNSA. The J segment lost 4 bases and the V segment lost 4 bases, leaving 5 bases of the junction unmatched. The CDR3 has 16 amino acids. The CDR3 nucleotides are TGTGCCAGCAGCTCAGGGACTAGCGGGCCTTACAATGAGCAGTTCTTC. The encoded protein is CASSSGTSGPYNEQFF.